The next 24 T cell receptor beta chains were all read from a single sample in a study of T cell changes during pregnancy in multiple sclerosis. The data were produced by immunoSEQ multiplex PCR, yet TCRdb's version contains in-frame clones alone and is incomplete. Of fewer than 90,000 clones in the sample, around 93% were seen once. This material consisted of peripheral blood, taken in the third trimester of pregnancy. The receptors were gathered from a female donor in good health, enrolled as a control in a pregnancy study.

The chain couples TRBV5-6 to TRBJ2-2; D unclear. The CDR3 sequence is 16 residues long. Germline V gene data show CDR1 as SGHDT and CDR2 as YYEEEE. V dropped 4 bases and J dropped 4 bases, with 17 bases sitting between them. CDR3: CASSPLSRFATGELFF. The CDR3 coding sequence is TGTGCCAGCAGCCCGTTGAGTCGATTCGCCACCGGGGAGCTGTTTTTT.

V is TRBV4-1 and J is TRBJ2-4, with D hard to call. The CDR3 totals 15 residues. Germline V gives CDR1 MGHRA, CDR2 YSYEKL. V lost 6 bases, J lost 0 bases, and 12 bases lay in between. The CDR3 region has the DNA TGCGCCAGCAGTCTACTCCCTGTAGCCAAAAACATTCAGTACTTC. Translated, it gives CASSLLPVAKNIQYF.

The V call is TRBV5-1, the J call TRBJ2-7; 8 nucleotides match TRBD1. The CDR3 is made up of 16 amino acids. In germline, CDR1 is SGHRS, CDR2 YFSETQ. Germline trimming cut 3 bases from V and 0 bases from J; bases unmatched to any gene: 8. The CDR3 sequence: CASSWDRPLGSYEQYF. In DNA form, the CDR3 reads TGCGCCAGCAGCTGGGACAGGCCTTTAGGCTCCTACGAGCAGTACTTC.

This clone was observed a single time. V gene TRBV28 combines with J gene TRBJ2-1; maybe TRBD1 (6 bases). This CDR3 spans 14 amino acids. Germline V gene lookup returns CDR1 MDHEN and CDR2 SYDVKM. V lost 5 bases and J lost 11, with 19 bases in between. The CDR3 is CASSVREQGRKQFF. In DNA form, the CDR3 reads TGTGCCAGCAGTGTCAGAGAACAGGGTAGAAAGCAGTTCTTC.

The chain uses TRBV27 and TRBJ2-7, with 10 bases lining up with TRBD1. Losses at the gene ends were 6 bases for V and 0 bases for J; bases not matched to a gene: 2. The germline V gene encodes CDR1 MNHEY and CDR2 SMNVEV (reference sequence). CDR3 size: 14 residues. CDR3 region: CASRRQGASYEQYF. DNA of the CDR3: TGTGCCAGCAGGCGACAGGGGGCCTCCTACGAGCAGTACTTC.

CDR3 nucleotide sequence: TGTGCCAGCAGTGGGACTAGCGGAACAGATACGCAGTATTTT. It translates to CASSGTSGTDTQYF. The chain couples TRBV2 to TRBJ2-3; 10 bases map to TRBD2. Germline CDR1 is SNHLY and CDR2 is FYNNEI. The CDR3 contains 14 residues. The V and J ends lost 4 bases and 3 bases, in that order; junction bases with no gene match: 1.

This CDR3 is CATSRDRRISTEAFF. CDR3 nucleotide sequence: TGTGCCACCAGCAGAGATCGGCGGATATCCACTGAAGCTTTCTTT. The V and J genes are TRBV15 and TRBJ1-1; no reliable D call. The ends were cut back, 0 bases at V and 4 bases at J, with 12 bases in the middle. The V gene's germline CDR1 is LNHNV and CDR2 YYDKDF (reference sequence). The CDR3 covers 15 residues.

This chain connects TRBV5-1 to TRBJ2-1; 8 bases agree with TRBD2. V lost 4 bases, J lost 8 bases, and 14 bases stayed unmatched. This CDR3 is built from 16 residues. Germline-derived CDR1 and CDR2 are SGHRS and YFSETQ. In nucleotides, the CDR3 is TGCGCCAGCAGCAGCAGCACAAGCGGGAGTACCCATGAGCAGTTCTTC. The encoded protein is CASSSSTSGSTHEQFF.

The rearrangement links TRBV19 to TRBJ1-4; tentative D call: TRBD1 (5 bases). CDR3 length: 13 residues. V gave up 9 bases and J gave up 8 bases, with 16 bases separating them. The germline gives CDR1 LNHDA, CDR2 SQIVND (reference sequence). The CDR3 DNA sequence: TGTGCCAGCCGACAGTTTGTCGACGAAAAACTGTTTTTT. Residues: CASRQFVDEKLFF. The full variable domain, in which reference TRBV19 and TRBJ1-4 provide the parts outside the CDR3, is DGGITQSPKYLFRKEGQNVTLSCEQNLNHDAMYWYRQDPGQGLRLIYYSQIVNDFQKGDIAEGYSVSREKKESFPLTVTSAQKNPTAFYLCASRQFVDEKLFFGSGTQLSVL.

The chain carries TRBV28 and TRBJ1-1; maybe TRBD1 (6 bases). This CDR3 has 14 amino acids. CDR1 and CDR2 from the germline V gene are MDHEN and SYDVKM. V lost 6 bases to trimming and J lost 2 bases, with 13 bases between them. DNA for the CDR3: TGTGCCAGCAGCCTGGGGGGGGGCAACACTGAAGCTTTCTTT. It specifies CASSLGGGNTEAFF.

CDR3 DNA: TGTGCCAGCAGCCAGACTAGCGGCCTTTCCTACAATGAGCAGTTCTTC. Its translation is CASSQTSGLSYNEQFF. This chain joins TRBV7-9 and TRBJ2-1; TRBD2 agrees at 9 bases. There are 16 residues in the CDR3. The trim removed 5 bases at V and 1 base at J, leaving 6 bases unmatched. Germline values: CDR1 SEHNR, CDR2 FQNEAQ (reference sequence).

The V call is TRBV6-1, the J call TRBJ2-7; tentative D call: TRBD1 (6 bases). This CDR3 has 14 amino acids. V was shortened by 5 bases and J by 2 bases, with 13 bases between the two germline ends. Per germline, CDR1 MNHNS and CDR2 SASEGT. The CDR3 here is CASSTTGSPYEQYF. CDR3 coding DNA: TGTGCCAGCAGTACCACAGGGAGTCCCTACGAGCAGTACTTC.

The chain joins TRBV6-1 to TRBJ1-1; no reliable D call. This CDR3 is built from 14 residues. V lost 2 bases and J lost 8, with 15 bases in between. From germline, CDR1 is MNHNS and CDR2 SASEGT. The CDR3 loop reads CASSEPSANYEAFF. The DNA for the CDR3 is TGTGCCAGCAGTGAACCCAGTGCAAACTACGAAGCTTTCTTT.

The chain uses TRBV18 and TRBJ2-7; D is ambiguous. Germline CDR1 KGHSH, CDR2 LQKENI. CDR3 size: 15 residues. The V end was cut by 5 bases, the J end by 4 bases, with 18 bases between. CDR3 bases: TGTGCCAGCTCAGCAGGCAGCCCCCCGGCATACGAGCAGTACTTC. Amino acids: CASSAGSPPAYEQYF.

The chain combines TRBV28 with TRBJ2-7; D gene unclear. The CDR3 is made up of 12 amino acids. Per germline, CDR1 MDHEN and CDR2 SYDVKM. Trimming stripped 3 bases from V and 2 bases from J, with 5 bases between. CDR3 DNA sequence: TGTGCCAGCAGTTTTTTCACCTACGAGCAGTACTTC. This gives the protein CASSFFTYEQYF.

The V call is TRBV5-1, the J call TRBJ2-1, with a possible D match to TRBD1 (6 bases). The V end lost 2 bases, the J end lost 8 bases, and 14 bases lay between the germline ends. The germline V gene encodes CDR1 SGHRS and CDR2 YFSETQ. CDR3 length: 14 residues. CDR3 loop: CASSFKYRDDEQFF. DNA of the CDR3: TGCGCCAGCAGCTTCAAATACAGGGACGATGAGCAGTTCTTC.

The J gene is TRBJ2-3, the V gene TRBV30; TRBD1 matches at 7 bases. Germline values: CDR1 GTSNPN, CDR2 SVGIG (reference sequence). CDR3 size: 14 residues. The ends lost 3 bases at V and 4 bases at J; junction bases unmatched: 7. The CDR3 reads CAWRGDREADTQYF. The CDR3 DNA follows: TGTGCCTGGAGAGGGGACAGAGAGGCAGATACGCAGTATTTT.

The genes are TRBV7-6 and TRBJ2-5; D is perhaps TRBD2 (5 bases). Germline CDR1 SGHVS, CDR2 FNYEAQ. Trimming took 2 bases from V and 4 from J, leaving 11 bases between them. This CDR3 region has 14 residues. CDR3 amino acids: CASSLRGFGETQYF. The CDR3 nucleotides are TGTGCCAGCAGCTTAAGAGGGTTCGGAGAGACCCAGTACTTC.

The V call is TRBV7-8, the J call TRBJ2-7; weak D call: TRBD2 (6 bases). The germline V gene has CDR1 SGHVS and CDR2 FQNEAQ. Deletions cut 3 bases from V and 6 bases from J, with 12 bases between. This CDR3 is built from 13 residues. CDR3 DNA: TGTGCCAGCAGCTTCTTCGGGAGCGGCGAGCAGTACTTC. Its translation: CASSFFGSGEQYF.

The chain uses TRBV5-1 and TRBJ1-2; 7 bases match TRBD1. The germline V gene encodes CDR1 SGHRS and CDR2 YFSETQ. The length of the CDR3 is 14 residues. Germline trimming cut 0 bases from V and 4 bases from J; bases unmatched to any gene: 3. CDR3 sequence reads: CASSLGQGIYGYTF. DNA of the CDR3: TGCGCCAGCAGCTTGGGACAGGGAATCTATGGCTACACCTTC.

V usage is TRBV18 and J usage is TRBJ2-7, with 8 bases fitting TRBD1. Germline values: CDR1 KGHSH, CDR2 LQKENI. This CDR3 contains 15 residues. Unmatched junction bases numbered 3, after V lost 1 base and J lost 1 base. CDR3 DNA sequence: TGTGCCAGCTCACCACAAACAGGGGGATCCTACGAGCAGTACTTC. Its translation: CASSPQTGGSYEQYF.

The J gene is TRBJ2-1, the V gene TRBV2, with D tentatively TRBD2 (5 bases). The V end was cut by 5 bases, the J end by 8 bases, with 19 bases between. Germline V CDR1 and CDR2: SNHLY, FYNNEI. The CDR3 covers 15 residues. CDR3 DNA sequence: TGTGCCAGCAGTCCGTATGGTCTTCTTAGCGATGAGCAGTTCTTC. It codes for CASSPYGLLSDEQFF.

J is TRBJ2-7 and V is TRBV7-8; no clear D gene. Germline V CDR1 and CDR2: SGHVS, FQNEAQ. Trimming left V 5 bases short and J 3 bases short, with 17 bases between. The CDR3 length is 15 residues. Written as DNA, the CDR3 is TGTGCCAGCAGCGCCGGATCGGCTCGACACTACGAGCAGTACTTC. Protein product: CASSAGSARHYEQYF.

The rearrangement links TRBV6-5 to TRBJ2-7, with 11 bases aligning to TRBD2. The V and J ends lost 6 bases and 3 bases, in that order; junction bases with no gene match: 4. The CDR3 runs to 14 residues. The germline V gene has CDR1 MNHEY and CDR2 SVGAGI. The CDR3 sequence is CASSTGLAGYEQYF. As DNA, the CDR3 is TGTGCCAGCAGCACTGGACTAGCGGGCTACGAGCAGTACTTC.